This note documents a single T cell receptor beta chain sequence. CDR3 length: 16 residues. The J segment lost 6 bases and the V segment lost 5 bases, leaving 10 bases of the junction unmatched. Germline CDR1 and CDR2: SEHNR and FQNEAQ (reference sequence). These data originate in a study of blood T cell repertoires in COVID-19. The assay was immunoSEQ multiplex PCR, and TCRdb's table has in-frame clones only and misses some. The data hold roughly 70,000 clones, with 80% observed a single time. The TCR originated in a man between 65 and 80 years old who had recovered from COVID-19. The sample comprised peripheral blood. The V and J genes are TRBV7-9 and TRBJ2-3, with 11 bases identical to TRBD2. This CDR3 is CASSAGVSGRADTQYF. CDR3 nucleotide sequence: TGTGCCAGCAGCGCCGGGGTTAGCGGGAGGGCGGATACGCAGTATTTT.